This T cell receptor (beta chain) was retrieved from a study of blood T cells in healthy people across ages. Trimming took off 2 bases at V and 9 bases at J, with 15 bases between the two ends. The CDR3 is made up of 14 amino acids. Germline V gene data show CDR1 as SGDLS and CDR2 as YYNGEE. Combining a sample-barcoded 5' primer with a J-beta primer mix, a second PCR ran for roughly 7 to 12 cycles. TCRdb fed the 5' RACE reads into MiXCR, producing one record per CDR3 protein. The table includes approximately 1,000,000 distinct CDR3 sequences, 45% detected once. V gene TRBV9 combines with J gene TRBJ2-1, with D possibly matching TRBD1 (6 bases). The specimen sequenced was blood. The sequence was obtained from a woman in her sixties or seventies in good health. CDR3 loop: CASSVTGQSSEQFF. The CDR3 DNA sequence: TGTGCCAGCAGCGTTACGGGACAATCCAGTGAGCAGTTCTTC.